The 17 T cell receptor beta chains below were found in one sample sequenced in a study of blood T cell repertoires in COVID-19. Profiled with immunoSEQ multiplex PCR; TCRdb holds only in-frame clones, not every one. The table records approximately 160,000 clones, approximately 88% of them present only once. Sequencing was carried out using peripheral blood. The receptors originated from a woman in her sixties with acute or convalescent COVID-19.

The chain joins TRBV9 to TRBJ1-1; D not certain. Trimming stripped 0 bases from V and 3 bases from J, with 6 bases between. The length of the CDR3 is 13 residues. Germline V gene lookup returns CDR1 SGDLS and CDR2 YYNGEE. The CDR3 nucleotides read TGTGCCAGCAGCGTAGTCTCCCACACTGAAGCTTTCTTT. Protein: CASSVVSHTEAFF.

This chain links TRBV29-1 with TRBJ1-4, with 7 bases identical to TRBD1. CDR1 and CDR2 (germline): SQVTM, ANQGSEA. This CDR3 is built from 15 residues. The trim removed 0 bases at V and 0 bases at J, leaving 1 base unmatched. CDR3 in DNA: TGCAGCGTTGAAGACAGGGGGGCAACTAATGAAAAACTGTTTTTT. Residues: CSVEDRGATNEKLFF.

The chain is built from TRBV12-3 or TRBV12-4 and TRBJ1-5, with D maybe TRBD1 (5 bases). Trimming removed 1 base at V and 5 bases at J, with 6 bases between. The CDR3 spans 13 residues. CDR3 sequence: CASSLVGHQPQHF. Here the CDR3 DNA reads TGTGCCAGCAGTTTAGTGGGGCATCAGCCCCAGCATTTT.

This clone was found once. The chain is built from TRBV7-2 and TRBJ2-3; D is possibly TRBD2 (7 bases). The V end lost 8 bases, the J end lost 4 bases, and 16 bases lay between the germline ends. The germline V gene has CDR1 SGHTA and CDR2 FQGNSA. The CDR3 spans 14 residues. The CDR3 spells CASSLGGAADTQYF. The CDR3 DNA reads TGTGCCAGCTCTTTGGGGGGGGCGGCAGATACGCAGTATTTT.

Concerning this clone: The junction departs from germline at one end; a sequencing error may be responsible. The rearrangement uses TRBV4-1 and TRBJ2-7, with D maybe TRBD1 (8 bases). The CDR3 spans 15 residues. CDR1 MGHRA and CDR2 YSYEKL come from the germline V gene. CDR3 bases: TGCGCCAGCAGCCAAGATGGACAGGGCCTAATAAGCGGGGACTTC. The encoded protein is CASSQDGQGLISGDF.

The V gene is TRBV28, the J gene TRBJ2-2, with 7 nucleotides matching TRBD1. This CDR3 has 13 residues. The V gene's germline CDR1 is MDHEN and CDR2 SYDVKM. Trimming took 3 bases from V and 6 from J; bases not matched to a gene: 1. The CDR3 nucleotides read TGTGCCAGCAGTTTGAGGGGGCCCGGGGAGCTGTTTTTT. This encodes CASSLRGPGELFF.

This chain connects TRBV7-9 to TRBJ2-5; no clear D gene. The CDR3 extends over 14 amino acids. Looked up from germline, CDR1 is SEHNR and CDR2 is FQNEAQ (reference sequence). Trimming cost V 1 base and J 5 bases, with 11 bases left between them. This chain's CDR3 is CASSLEPLRETQYF. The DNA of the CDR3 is TGTGCCAGCAGCTTAGAGCCCCTGAGGGAGACCCAGTACTTC.

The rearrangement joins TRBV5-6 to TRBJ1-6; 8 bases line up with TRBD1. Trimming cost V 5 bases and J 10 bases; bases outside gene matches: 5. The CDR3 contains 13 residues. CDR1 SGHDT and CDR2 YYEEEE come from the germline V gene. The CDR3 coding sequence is TGTGCCAGCAGTCAGGACAGGGTATCACCCCTCCACTTT. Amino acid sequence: CASSQDRVSPLHF.

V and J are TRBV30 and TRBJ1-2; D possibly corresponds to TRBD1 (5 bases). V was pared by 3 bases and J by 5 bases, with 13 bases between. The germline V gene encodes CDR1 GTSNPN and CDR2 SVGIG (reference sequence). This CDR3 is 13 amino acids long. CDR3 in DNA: TGTGCCTGGAGAACCCAGGGAAGGTATGGCTACACCTTC. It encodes CAWRTQGRYGYTF.

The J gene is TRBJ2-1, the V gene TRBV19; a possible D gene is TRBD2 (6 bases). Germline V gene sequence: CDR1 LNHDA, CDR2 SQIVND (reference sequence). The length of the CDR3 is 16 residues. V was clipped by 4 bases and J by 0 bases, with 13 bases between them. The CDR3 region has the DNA TGTGCCAGTAGTAGGGGGACTTCCAGCTCCTACAATGAGCAGTTCTTC. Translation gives CASSRGTSSSYNEQFF.

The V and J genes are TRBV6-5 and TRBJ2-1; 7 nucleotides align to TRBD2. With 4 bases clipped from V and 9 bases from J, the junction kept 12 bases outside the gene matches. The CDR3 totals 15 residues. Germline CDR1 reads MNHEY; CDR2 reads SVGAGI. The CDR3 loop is CASSLSGASWGEQFF. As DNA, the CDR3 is TGTGCCAGCAGTTTAAGCGGGGCCTCCTGGGGTGAGCAGTTCTTC.

The CDR3 region has the DNA TGTGCCAGCAGCCTCGGGGATCGTAATGAAAAACTGTTTTTT. Protein: CASSLGDRNEKLFF. The chain employs TRBV6-5 and TRBJ1-4, with unresolved D. Germline CDR1 and CDR2: MNHEY and SVGAGI. This CDR3 is built from 14 residues. Between the trimmed V and J ends, which lost 6 bases and 4 bases, there was a span of 12 bases.

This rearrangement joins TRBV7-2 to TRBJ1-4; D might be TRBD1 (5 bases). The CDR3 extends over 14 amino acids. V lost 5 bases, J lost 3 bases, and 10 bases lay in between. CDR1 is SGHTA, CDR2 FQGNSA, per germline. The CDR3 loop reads CASSPGGSNEKLFF. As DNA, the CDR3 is TGTGCCAGCAGCCCGGGGGGTTCTAATGAAAAACTGTTTTTT.

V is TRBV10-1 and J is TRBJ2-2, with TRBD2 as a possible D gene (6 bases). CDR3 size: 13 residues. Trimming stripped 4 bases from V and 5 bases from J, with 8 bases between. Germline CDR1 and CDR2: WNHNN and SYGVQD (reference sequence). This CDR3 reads CASSGRGTGELFF. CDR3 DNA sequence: TGCGCCAGCAGTGGACGGGGGACCGGGGAGCTGTTTTTT.

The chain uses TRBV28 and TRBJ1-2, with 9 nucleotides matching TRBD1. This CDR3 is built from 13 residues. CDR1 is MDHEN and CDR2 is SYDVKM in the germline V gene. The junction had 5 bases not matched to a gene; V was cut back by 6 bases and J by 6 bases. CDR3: CASRPGQGDGYTF. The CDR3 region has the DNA TGTGCCAGCAGGCCGGGACAGGGAGATGGCTACACCTTC.

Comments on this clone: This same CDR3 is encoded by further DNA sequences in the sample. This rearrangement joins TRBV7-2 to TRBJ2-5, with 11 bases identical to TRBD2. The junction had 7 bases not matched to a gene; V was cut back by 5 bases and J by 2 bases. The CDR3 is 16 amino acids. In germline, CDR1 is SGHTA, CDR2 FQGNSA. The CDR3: CASSSSTSGGQETQYF. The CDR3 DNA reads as TGTGCCAGCAGCAGCAGCACTAGCGGGGGACAAGAGACCCAGTACTTC.

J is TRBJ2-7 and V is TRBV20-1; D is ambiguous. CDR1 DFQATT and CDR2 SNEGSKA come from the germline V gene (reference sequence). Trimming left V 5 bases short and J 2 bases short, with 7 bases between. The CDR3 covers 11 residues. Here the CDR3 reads CSAQDTYEQYF. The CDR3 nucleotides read TGCAGTGCTCAGGATACCTACGAGCAGTACTTC.